These T cell receptor beta chains were read from a single sample in a study of T cells in Graves' hyperthyroidism and ophthalmopathy. TCRdb used MiXCR to reprocess the multiplex PCR reads, holding one entry per CDR3 protein. The sample yields around 300,000 distinct CDR3 sequences, approximately 13% seen once. Input material: blood. These receptors all stem from a woman in her 40s with Graves' hyperthyroidism. The CDR3 runs from the conserved cysteine through the conserved F or W. D genes are given only for firm matches. Rows may omit the clone size; those that give it use once, few, many or a size class.

abundance	d_gene	v_gene	j_gene	CDR3aa	CDR3nt
many	.	TRBV19	TRBJ1-4	CASSPPDGYNEKLFF	TGTGCCAGTAGTCCCCCTGACGGGTATAATGAAAAACTGTTTTTT
.	TRBD1	TRBV19	TRBJ1-2	CATTGGDSLYGYTF	TGTGCCACCACAGGGGGCGATTCCCTCTATGGCTACACCTTC
many	.	TRBV2	TRBJ1-4	CASKLDGREKLFF	TGTGCCAGCAAACTGGACGGCCGTGAAAAACTGTTTTTT
many	.	TRBV7-8	TRBJ1-6	CASSLRGVNSPLHF	TGTGCCAGCAGCTTAAGAGGGGTCAATTCACCCCTCCACTTT
few	TRBD1	TRBV28	TRBJ1-1	CASSLWTGWPEAFF	TGTGCCAGCAGTTTGTGGACAGGGTGGCCTGAAGCTTTCTTT
few	TRBD1	TRBV20-1	TRBJ1-2	CSARQGSYGYTF	TGCAGTGCGAGACAGGGGAGCTATGGCTACACCTTC
many	.	TRBV15	TRBJ2-7	CATSRDYLGADSYEQYF	TGTGCCACCAGCAGAGATTACTTGGGGGCTGACTCCTACGAGCAGTACTTC
few	TRBD1	TRBV10-2	TRBJ2-3	CASSEQGGTDTQYF	TGCGCCAGCAGTGAACAGGGGGGCACAGATACGCAGTATTTT
many	TRBD2	TRBV2	TRBJ2-5	CASSGGTTQETQYF	TGTGCCAGCAGTGGGGGGACTACTCAAGAGACCCAGTACTTC
many	.	TRBV27	TRBJ2-7	CASSPPRVGEQYF	TGTGCCAGCAGTCCCCCTAGGGTGGGGGAGCAGTACTTC
.	TRBD2	TRBV3-1	TRBJ2-1	CASSRGTTYNEQFF	TGTGCCAGCAGCCGCGGGACTACCTACAATGAGCAGTTCTTC
few	.	TRBV9	TRBJ2-7	CASSVGGTVYEQYF	TGTGCCAGCAGCGTGGGGGGAACGGTCTACGAGCAGTACTTC
many	.	TRBV13	TRBJ1-1	CASSIEENTEAFF	TGTGCCAGCAGCATAGAAGAGAACACTGAAGCTTTCTTT
.	TRBD2	TRBV2	TRBJ2-3	CASSGLAGPFDTQYF	TGTGCCAGCAGTGGTCTAGCGGGACCATTCGATACGCAGTATTTT
.	.	TRBV2	TRBJ2-3	CARSDNLTHTHYF	TGTGCCAGATCAGACAACCTCACACATACGCATTATTTT
few	.	TRBV15	TRBJ1-1	CATSNGGGVTEAFF	TGTGCCACCAGCAACGGAGGGGGGGTCACTGAAGCTTTCTTT
many	.	TRBV13	TRBJ2-3	CASSLSPKLDSDTQYF	TGTGCCAGCAGCTTATCCCCAAAGTTGGACTCAGATACGCAGTATTTT
many	TRBD2	TRBV18	TRBJ2-5	CASSPTGTSGETQYF	TGTGCCAGCTCACCTACCGGGACTAGCGGGGAGACCCAGTACTTC
many	.	TRBV27	TRBJ1-2	CASSLMAVGGYTF	TGTGCCAGCAGTTTAATGGCAGTTGGTGGCTACACCTTC
.	.	TRBV28	TRBJ2-1	CASSLLGEVYNEQFF	TGTGCCAGCAGTTTATTGGGGGAGGTGTACAATGAGCAGTTCTTC
many	TRBD1	TRBV27	TRBJ2-7	CASRDRSSYEQYF	TGTGCCAGCAGGGACAGGAGCTCCTACGAGCAGTACTTC
many	.	TRBV7-2	TRBJ2-3	CASSLYVGTSTDTQYF	TGTGCCAGCAGCTTATATGTGGGTACGAGCACAGATACGCAGTATTTT
.	TRBD1	TRBV7-9	TRBJ1-1	CASSSSITGERSSDTEAFF	TGTGCCAGCAGCTCTTCTATCACAGGGGAGAGGTCGTCGGACACTGAAGCTTTCTTT
few	TRBD2	TRBV4-1	TRBJ2-7	CASSQVLAGTYEQYF	TGCGCCAGCAGCCAAGTACTAGCGGGGACCTACGAGCAGTACTTC
few	TRBD1	TRBV6-1	TRBJ2-2	CASSEQGAKTGELFF	TGTGCCAGCAGTGAGCAGGGGGCAAAGACCGGGGAGCTGTTTTTT
.	TRBD2	TRBV7-9	TRBJ2-7	CASSSTVGDGAGSPYEQYF	TGTGCCAGCAGTTCAACTGTCGGGGATGGAGCGGGATCCCCCTACGAGCAGTACTTC
many	.	TRBV12-3/TRBV12-4	TRBJ2-7	CASSLGSYYEQYF	TGTGCCAGCAGTTTGGGCTCTTACTACGAGCAGTACTTC
.	.	TRBV20-1	TRBJ1-2	CSARDQAGYGYTF	TGCAGTGCTAGAGATCAGGCTGGATATGGCTACACCTTC
.	.	TRBV15	TRBJ2-7	CATSREGGSYEQYF	TGTGCCACCAGCAGAGAAGGAGGGTCCTACGAGCAGTACTTC
.	TRBD2	TRBV28	TRBJ2-3	CASSPIGLALKGADTQYF	TGTGCCAGCAGTCCTATCGGACTAGCCCTTAAGGGGGCAGATACGCAGTATTTT
many	TRBD2	TRBV7-9	TRBJ2-1	CASSPRSGRSEQFF	TGTGCCAGCAGTCCCCGTAGCGGGAGAAGTGAGCAGTTCTTC
many	.	TRBV7-9	TRBJ1-1	CASSLALSGPTEAFF	TGTGCCAGCAGCCTCGCGTTGTCGGGGCCCACTGAAGCTTTCTTT
.	TRBD2	TRBV6-9	TRBJ2-4	CASSSLGRGGNIQYF	TGTGCCAGCAGTTCCCTGGGGAGGGGCGGGAACATTCAGTACTTC
many	.	TRBV15	TRBJ2-2	CATSRDLGGANTGELFF	TGTGCCACCAGCAGAGATCTAGGCGGGGCGAACACCGGGGAGCTGTTTTTT
many	TRBD2	TRBV27	TRBJ2-1	CASTGLAGFSEQFF	TGTGCCAGCACGGGACTAGCGGGATTCAGTGAGCAGTTCTTC
many	TRBD1	TRBV28	TRBJ1-1	CASSLDRVGTEAFF	TGTGCCAGCAGTTTGGACAGGGTGGGGACTGAAGCTTTCTTT
many	.	TRBV7-9	TRBJ2-1	CAGGQYGRNEQFF	TGTGCCGGAGGACAGTACGGGAGGAATGAGCAGTTCTTC
many	.	TRBV11-1	TRBJ2-7	CASSLGTTTYEQYF	TGTGCCAGCAGCTTAGGGACAACGACCTACGAGCAGTACTTC
many	TRBD1	TRBV2	TRBJ1-2	CASTQDLDRVVGSGYTF	TGTGCCAGCACGCAGGATCTGGACAGGGTTGTCGGGAGTGGCTACACCTTC
many	TRBD2	TRBV12-3/TRBV12-4	TRBJ2-1	CATRTSGSSSEQFF	TGTGCCACCAGAACTAGCGGGAGTAGTAGTGAGCAGTTCTTC
few	TRBD1	TRBV19	TRBJ2-2	CASSTTRDRVTGELFF	TGTGCCAGTAGCACGACCCGGGACAGGGTCACCGGGGAGCTGTTTTTT
few	.	TRBV6-1	TRBJ2-2	CASMGAGTNTGELFF	TGTGCCAGCATGGGGGCGGGAACGAACACCGGGGAGCTGTTTTTT
.	.	TRBV29-1	TRBJ1-2	CSVLLGGEGYTF	TGCAGCGTCCTCCTGGGCGGAGAGGGCTACACCTTC
.	TRBD1	TRBV30	TRBJ2-1	CAWSTTGVQDEQFF	TGTGCCTGGAGTACTACAGGGGTTCAGGATGAGCAGTTCTTC
many	.	TRBV6-1	TRBJ1-2	CASSTPDRDYGYTF	TGTGCCAGCAGCACCCCGGACAGAGACTATGGCTACACCTTC
.	TRBD2	TRBV2	TRBJ2-2	CASSTPLAGDTGELFF	TGTGCCAGCAGTACTCCACTAGCGGGAGACACCGGGGAGCTGTTTTTT
few	.	TRBV7-2	TRBJ1-1	CASSLRGQSEAFF	TGTGCCAGCAGCCTTCGTGGACAGTCTGAAGCTTTCTTT
many	.	TRBV12-3/TRBV12-4	TRBJ1-4	CASSLTADNEKLFF	TGTGCCAGCAGTTTAACAGCCGATAATGAAAAACTGTTTTTT
many	.	TRBV12-3/TRBV12-4	TRBJ1-4	CASSRAATGTNEKLFF	TGTGCCAGCAGTCGAGCAGCGACAGGAACTAATGAAAAACTGTTTTTT
many	.	TRBV18	TRBJ2-1	CASSPPSSGSNEQFF	TGTGCCAGCTCACCACCATCATCCGGGAGCAATGAGCAGTTCTTC
few	.	TRBV29-1	TRBJ2-3	CSVVVRVSTDTQYF	TGCAGCGTTGTCGTCAGAGTCAGCACAGATACGCAGTATTTT
few	.	TRBV20-1	TRBJ2-1	CSARLASVSEQFF	TGCAGTGCTAGATTGGCTAGCGTCAGTGAGCAGTTCTTC
many	.	TRBV20-1	TRBJ1-5	CSAREGPLNQPQHF	TGCAGTGCTAGAGAGGGACCGCTCAATCAGCCCCAGCATTTT
.	TRBD1	TRBV30	TRBJ1-3	CVWSPGDSYSGNTIYF	TGTGTCTGGAGTCCCGGGGACAGTTACTCTGGAAACACCATATATTTT
medium-sized	.	TRBV7-8	TRBJ2-5	CASSSEGFYHWRETQYF	TGTGCCAGCAGCTCCGAGGGGTTTTATCATTGGAGGGAGACCCAGTACTTC
few	.	TRBV25-1	TRBJ1-2	CASSSGLAYGYTF	TGTGCCAGCTCCTCTGGGCTCGCCTATGGCTACACCTTC
many	TRBD1	TRBV29-1	TRBJ2-5	CSVDVGQGIETQYF	TGCAGCGTTGACGTGGGACAGGGAATAGAGACCCAGTACTTC
.	TRBD2	TRBV29-1	TRBJ2-1	CSVQGILAGSSYNEQFF	TGCAGCGTGCAGGGGATACTAGCGGGTAGCTCCTACAATGAGCAGTTCTTC
many	TRBD1	TRBV5-5	TRBJ2-1	CASRDYRGFDEQFF	TGTGCCAGCAGGGACTACAGGGGGTTCGATGAGCAGTTCTTC
many	.	TRBV24-1	TRBJ2-3	CATSDWTDTQYF	TGTGCCACCAGTGATTGGACAGATACGCAGTATTTT